This T cell receptor beta chain comes out of a study of cytomegalovirus exposure and HLA in healthy donors. Study observations and caveats: Some public TCRs appeared in many individuals, while most sequences were rare.

Both 60 Vbeta primers and 13 Jbeta primers went into the PCR. TCRdb's table, derived via immunoSEQ multiplex PCR, lists solely in-frame clones and lacks some. The data contain approximately 220,000 clones, about 75% of them singletons. On this clone: Its antigen is still unknown.

The sequence came from a man younger than 35 in good health and CMV-seronegative. Sequenced input: PBMCs.

CDR3 sequence: CSVEWLTTMGLAEETQYF. CDR3 nucleotides: TGCAGCGTTGAATGGCTGACGACAATGGGACTAGCGGAGGAGACCCAGTACTTC. This chain links TRBV29-1 with TRBJ2-5, with TRBD2 identical over 11 bases. Germline lookup yields CDR1 SQVTM and CDR2 ANQGSEA. Losses at the gene ends were 2 bases for V and 5 bases for J; bases not matched to a gene: 16. The CDR3 contains 18 residues. The full variable domain, its missing parts supplied by reference TRBV29-1 and TRBJ2-5, is SAVISQKPSRDICQRGTSLTIQCQVDSQVTMMFWYRQQPGQSLTLIATANQGSEATYESGFVIDKFPISRPNLTFSTLTVSNMSPEDSSIYLCSVEWLTTMGLAEETQYFGPGTRLLVL.